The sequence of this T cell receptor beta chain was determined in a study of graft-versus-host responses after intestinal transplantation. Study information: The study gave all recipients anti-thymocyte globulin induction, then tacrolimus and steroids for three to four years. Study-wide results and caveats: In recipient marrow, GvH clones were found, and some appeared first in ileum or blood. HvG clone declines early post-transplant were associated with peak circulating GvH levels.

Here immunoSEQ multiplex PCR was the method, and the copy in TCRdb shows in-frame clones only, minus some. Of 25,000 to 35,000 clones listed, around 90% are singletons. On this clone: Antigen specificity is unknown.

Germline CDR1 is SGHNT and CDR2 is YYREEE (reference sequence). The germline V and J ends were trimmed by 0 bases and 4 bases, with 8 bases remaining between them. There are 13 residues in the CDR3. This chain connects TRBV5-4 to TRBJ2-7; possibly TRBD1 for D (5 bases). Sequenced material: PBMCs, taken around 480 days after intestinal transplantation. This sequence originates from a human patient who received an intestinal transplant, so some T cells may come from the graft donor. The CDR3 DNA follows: TGTGCCAGCAGCTTGGCTCAGGGATACGAGCAGTACTTC. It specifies CASSLAQGYEQYF.